This entry describes one T cell receptor beta chain. Its antigen is unknown. Libraries were prepared by immunoSEQ multiplex PCR; TCRdb keeps only in-frame clonotypes and omits some of them. The sample carries approximately 400,000 clones, about 90% recorded once. These data originate in a study of Ad26.COV2.S vaccination and SARS-CoV-2 variants. From germline, CDR1 is SNHLY and CDR2 FYNNEI. This CDR3 comprises 14 residues. V lost 6 bases, J lost 0 bases, and 9 bases lay in between. Study-wide results and limits: CD8+ and CD4+ T cells specific for spike reportedly responded with substantial breadth after vaccination. Total responses of T cells may have been underestimated by the analyses of TCR breadth and depth.

This rearrangement joins TRBV2 to TRBJ1-3; possible D gene TRBD1, 6 bases. The sequenced sample was peripheral blood, obtained after recovery from COVID-19. The TCR comes from a human donor who had recovered from COVID-19. The CDR3 loop reads CASRGQTSGNTIYF. CDR3 sequence (DNA): TGTGCCAGCAGAGGACAGACCTCTGGAAACACCATATATTTT.